This T cell receptor beta chain originates from a study of CD8 T cells in Susac syndrome (dated by TCRdb to the late 2010s). Describing the broader study: Repertoire sequencing was used to test whether CD8+ T cell activation and differentiation in Susac syndrome was antigen driven. Study-level results and caveats: The TCR sequencing and HLA analysis was acknowledged to have included a relatively small number of individuals.

RNA was extracted using the RNeasy kit, and about 0.45 to 1 ug of the RNA was reverse transcribed with random hexamers. The immunoSEQ multiplex PCR assay, which covers 54 Vbeta and 13 Jbeta segments, was used to amplify TCR beta CDR3 regions. PCR amplification bias was corrected by using a synthetic template baseline for primer optimization and computational correction. In the paper's pipeline: Only productive sequences were kept, with reads annotated to V, D and J genes according to IMGT and analyzed in immunoSEQ Analyzer. Clonality was calculated as one minus the Shannon entropy normalized by log2 of the number of productive unique sequences. For each patient and control, public and private clones were evaluated within the 100 most prevalent clones. Susac-specific clones were defined as absent from healthy and MS cohorts, 1052 published viral clones and other ImmuneACCESS disease sequences. TCRdb reanalyzed the raw reads on its own, using fastp at Q25 for trimming and MiXCR for clone calling, and kept in-frame beta chains. CDR3 protein duplicates are merged, each entry listing the most common genes and DNA. The V and J calls were determined by TCRdb, not by the authors. This sample comprises approximately 170,000 distinct CDR3 sequences, under 95% of them detected only once. In total, the top ten clones hold 0.065% to 0.085% of the sample.

The germline V gene yields SGHTA for CDR1 and FQGNSA for CDR2. Between the V and J ends, shortened by 3 bases and 2 bases respectively, the junction contains 7 bases. From the cysteine up to the phenylalanine, the CDR3 has a length of 13 residues. The retained sequence is limited to the CDR3, 39 bases, with the frame set at the first base. Peripheral blood CD8+ and CD4+ T cells from healthy donors, Susac syndrome patients and multiple sclerosis patients were profiled using high-throughput TCR beta sequencing. The healthy donors served as controls matched for age and sex. Bulk CD8+ and CD4+ T cells were purified magnetically by negative isolation, whereas CD8+ TEMRA cells were enriched by FACS. Blood was collected in EDTA tubes and processed within 24 hours, with PBMCs isolated through density gradient centrifugation. PBMCs intended for TCR sequencing were frozen in liquid nitrogen and were later thawed in a 37 degrees C water bath. Purity of sorted or isolated CD4+, CD8+ and CD8+ TEMRA cells was at least 90%.

As for this clonotype: This clone's antigen is unknown. The record has no base qualities; no much larger clone is one base away.

Sample: CD4+ T cells from PBMCs. The source of this sequence is a human donor in good health. In this chain, TRBV7-2 is recombined with TRBJ2-5, with the D gene call left open. Read as DNA, the sequence is TGTGCCAGCAGCTTCGGGTGGCAAGAGACCCAGTACTTC. Translated, this gives CASSFGWQETQYF. Supplemented by the reference TRBV7-2 and TRBJ2-5 proteins around the CDR3, the complete variable domain is GAGVSQSPSNKVTEKGKDVELRCDPISGHTALYWYRQSLGQGLEFLIYFQGNSAPDKSGLPSDRFSAERTGGSVSTLTIQRTQQEDSAVYLCASSFGWQETQYFGPGTRLLVL.